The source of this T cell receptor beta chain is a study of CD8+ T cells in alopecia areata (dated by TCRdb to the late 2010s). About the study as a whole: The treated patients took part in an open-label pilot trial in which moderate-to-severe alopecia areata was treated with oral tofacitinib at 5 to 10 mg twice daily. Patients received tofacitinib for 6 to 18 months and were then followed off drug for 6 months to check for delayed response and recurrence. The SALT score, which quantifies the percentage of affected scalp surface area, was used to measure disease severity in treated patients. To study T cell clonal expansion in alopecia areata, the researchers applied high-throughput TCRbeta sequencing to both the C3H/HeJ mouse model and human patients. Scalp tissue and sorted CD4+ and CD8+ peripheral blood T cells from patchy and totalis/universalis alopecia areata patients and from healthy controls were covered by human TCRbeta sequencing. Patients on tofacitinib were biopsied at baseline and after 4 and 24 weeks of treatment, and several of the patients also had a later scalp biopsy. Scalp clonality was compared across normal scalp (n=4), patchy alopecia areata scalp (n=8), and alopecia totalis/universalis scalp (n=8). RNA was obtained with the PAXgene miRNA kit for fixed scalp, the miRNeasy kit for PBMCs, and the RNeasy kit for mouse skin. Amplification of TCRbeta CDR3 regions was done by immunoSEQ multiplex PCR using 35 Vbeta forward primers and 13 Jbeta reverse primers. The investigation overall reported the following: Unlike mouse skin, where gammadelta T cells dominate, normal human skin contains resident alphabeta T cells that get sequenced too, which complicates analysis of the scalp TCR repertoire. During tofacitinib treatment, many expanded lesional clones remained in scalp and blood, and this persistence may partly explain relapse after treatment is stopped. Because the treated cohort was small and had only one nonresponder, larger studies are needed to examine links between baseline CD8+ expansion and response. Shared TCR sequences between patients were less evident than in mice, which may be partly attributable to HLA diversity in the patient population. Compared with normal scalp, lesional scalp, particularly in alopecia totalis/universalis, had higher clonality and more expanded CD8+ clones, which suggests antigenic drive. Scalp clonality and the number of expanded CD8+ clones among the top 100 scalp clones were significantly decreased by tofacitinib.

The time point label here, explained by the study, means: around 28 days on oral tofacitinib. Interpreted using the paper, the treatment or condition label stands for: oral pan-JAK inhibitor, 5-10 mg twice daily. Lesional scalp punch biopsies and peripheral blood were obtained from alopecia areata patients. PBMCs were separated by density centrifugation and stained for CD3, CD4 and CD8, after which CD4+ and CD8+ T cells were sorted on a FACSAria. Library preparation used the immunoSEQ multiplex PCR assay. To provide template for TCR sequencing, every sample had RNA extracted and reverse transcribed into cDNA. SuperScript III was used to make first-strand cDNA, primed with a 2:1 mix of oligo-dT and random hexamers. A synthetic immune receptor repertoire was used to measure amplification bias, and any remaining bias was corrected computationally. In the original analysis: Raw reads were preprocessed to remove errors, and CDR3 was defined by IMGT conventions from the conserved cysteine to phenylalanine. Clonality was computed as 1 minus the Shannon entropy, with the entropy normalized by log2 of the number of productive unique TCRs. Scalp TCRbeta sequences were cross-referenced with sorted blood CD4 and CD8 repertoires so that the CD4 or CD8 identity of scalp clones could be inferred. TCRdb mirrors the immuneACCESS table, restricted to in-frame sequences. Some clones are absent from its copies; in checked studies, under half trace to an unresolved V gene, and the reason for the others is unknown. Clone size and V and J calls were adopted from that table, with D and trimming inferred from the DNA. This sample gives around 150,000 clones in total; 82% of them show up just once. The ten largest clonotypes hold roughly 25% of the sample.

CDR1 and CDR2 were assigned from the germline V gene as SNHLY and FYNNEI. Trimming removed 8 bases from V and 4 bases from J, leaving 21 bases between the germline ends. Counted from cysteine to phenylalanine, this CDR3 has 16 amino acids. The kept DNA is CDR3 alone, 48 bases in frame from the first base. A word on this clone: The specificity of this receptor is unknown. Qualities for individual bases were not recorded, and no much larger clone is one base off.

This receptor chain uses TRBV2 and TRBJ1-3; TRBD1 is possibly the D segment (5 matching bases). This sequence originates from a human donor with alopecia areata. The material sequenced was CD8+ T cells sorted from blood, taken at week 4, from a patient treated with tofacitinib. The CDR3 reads CASAPGGGNRGNTIYF. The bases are TGTGCCAGCGCCCCCGGGGGGGGGAACCGCGGAAACACCATATATTTT.